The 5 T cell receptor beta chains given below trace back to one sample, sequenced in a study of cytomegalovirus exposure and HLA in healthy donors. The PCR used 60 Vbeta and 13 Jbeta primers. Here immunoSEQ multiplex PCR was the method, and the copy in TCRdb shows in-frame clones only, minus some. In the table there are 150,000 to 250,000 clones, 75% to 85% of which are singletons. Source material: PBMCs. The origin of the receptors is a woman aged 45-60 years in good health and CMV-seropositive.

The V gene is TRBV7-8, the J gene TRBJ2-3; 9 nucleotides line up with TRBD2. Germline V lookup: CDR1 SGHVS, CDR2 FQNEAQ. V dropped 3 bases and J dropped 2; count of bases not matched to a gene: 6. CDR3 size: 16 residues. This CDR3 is CASSLTVAGVTDTQYF. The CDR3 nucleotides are TGTGCCAGCAGCTTGACTGTAGCGGGGGTCACAGATACGCAGTATTTT. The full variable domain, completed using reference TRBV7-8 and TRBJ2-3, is GAGVSQSPRYKVAKRGQDVALRCDPISGHVSLFWYQQALGQGPEFLTYFQNEAQLDKSGLPSDRFFAERPEGSVSTLKIQRTQQEDSAVYLCASSLTVAGVTDTQYFGPGTRLTVL.

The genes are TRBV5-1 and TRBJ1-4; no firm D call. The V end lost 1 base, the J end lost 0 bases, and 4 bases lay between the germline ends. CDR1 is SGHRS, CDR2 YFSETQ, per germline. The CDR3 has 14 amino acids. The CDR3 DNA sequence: TGCGCCAGCAGCTTGTTAGCAACTAATGAAAAACTGTTTTTT. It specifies CASSLLATNEKLFF.

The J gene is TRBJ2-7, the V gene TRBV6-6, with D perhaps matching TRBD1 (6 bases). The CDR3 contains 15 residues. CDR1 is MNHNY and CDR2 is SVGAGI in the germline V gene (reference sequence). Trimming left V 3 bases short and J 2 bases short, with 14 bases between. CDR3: CASSYASDRTYEQYF. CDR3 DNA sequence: TGTGCCAGCAGTTATGCGTCGGACAGAACCTACGAGCAGTACTTC.

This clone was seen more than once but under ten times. CDR3 bases: TGCGCCAGCAGCTTGGGCGGAAATCTCGCCTACGAGCAGTACTTC. The encoded protein is CASSLGGNLAYEQYF. V is TRBV5-1 and J is TRBJ2-7; D gene unclear. CDR1 and CDR2 from the germline V gene are SGHRS and YFSETQ. The CDR3 is 15 amino acids. V dropped 0 bases and J dropped 2 bases, with 12 bases sitting between them.

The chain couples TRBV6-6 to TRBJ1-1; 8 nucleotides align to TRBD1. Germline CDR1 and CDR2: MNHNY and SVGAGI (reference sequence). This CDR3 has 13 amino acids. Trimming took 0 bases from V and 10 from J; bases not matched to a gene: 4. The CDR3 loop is CASSYSGQGRAFF. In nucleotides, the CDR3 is TGTGCCAGCAGTTACTCCGGACAGGGACGAGCTTTCTTT.